Given below is one T cell receptor beta chain in context. This sample was included in a study of blood T cell repertoires in COVID-19. As for the study in general: The United States, Italy and Spain provided the acute and convalescent COVID-19 samples.

The protocol was immunoSEQ multiplex PCR, while the TCRdb copy is restricted to in-frame clones and leaves out a portion. The table lists 490,000 or so clones, approximately 91% of them singletons. The germline CDR1 and CDR2 sequences are KGHSH and LQKENI. The germline V and J ends were trimmed by 3 bases and 3 bases, with 18 bases remaining between them. The CDR3 runs 16 residues. The origin of this receptor is an older woman who had recovered from COVID-19. Sequencing was carried out using PBMCs or T cells enriched from blood (not recorded which). The chain is built from TRBV18 and TRBJ2-7, with a weak D call TRBD2 (5 bases). The CDR3: CASSPNPAGGNYEQYV. The CDR3 coding sequence is TGTGCCAGCTCACCTAATCCGGCAGGAGGTAACTACGAGCAGTACGTC.